The 13 T cell receptor beta chains presented below share a single source sample, sequenced in a study of blood T cell repertoires in COVID-19. The repertoire was sequenced with immunoSEQ multiplex PCR; TCRdb's copy has only in-frame clones and lacks some. This sample has 150,000 to 250,000 clones; around 94% occur once, and the top ten carry approximately 0.8%. The specimen sequenced was peripheral blood. These receptors originate from a man under 40 with COVID-19, enrolled during active disease.

The CDR3 DNA reads as TGTGCCAGCAGCTCAGGACAATTTCTTCAAGAGACCCAGTACTTC. This gives the protein CASSSGQFLQETQYF. The chain recombines TRBV7-9 with TRBJ2-5, with D possibly TRBD1 on 5 matching bases. The CDR3 loop spans 15 amino acids. CDR1 SEHNR and CDR2 FQNEAQ come from the germline V gene (reference sequence). V lost 4 bases and J lost 2, with 14 bases in between.

The CDR3 reads CASSGTGSFSGNTIYF. The DNA for the CDR3 is TGCGCCAGCAGTGGAACAGGGAGTTTTTCTGGAAACACCATATATTTT. This chain joins TRBV10-2 and TRBJ1-3; maybe TRBD1 (6 bases). Germline V CDR1 and CDR2: WSHSY, SAAADI. Trimming removed 4 bases from V and 1 base from J, with 14 bases in between. The CDR3 length is 16 residues.

The chain links TRBV11-2 to TRBJ1-5; possibly TRBD1 for D (6 bases). This CDR3 contains 14 residues. V lost 6 bases, J lost 0 bases, and 9 bases lay in between. Germline lookup yields CDR1 SGHAT and CDR2 FQNNGV. CDR3 region: CASSRQDSNQPQHF. CDR3 nucleotides: TGTGCCAGCAGTCGACAGGATAGCAATCAGCCCCAGCATTTT.

Comments on this clone: Different DNA sequences within this sample yield the same CDR3. The V call is TRBV19, the J call TRBJ1-2; 9 bases map to TRBD1. This CDR3 comprises 14 residues. After removal of 6 bases from V and 0 bases from J, the junction contained 2 bases not matched to a gene. Germline V gives CDR1 LNHDA, CDR2 SQIVND (reference sequence). CDR3 coding DNA: TGTGCCAGTAGCCGGGACAGGGCTAACTATGGCTACACCTTC. Encoded protein: CASSRDRANYGYTF.

The chain joins TRBV19 to TRBJ2-1, with 9 bases fitting TRBD1. Germline trimming cut 6 bases from V and 8 bases from J; bases unmatched to any gene: 8. Looked up from germline, CDR1 is LNHDA and CDR2 is SQIVND (reference sequence). The CDR3 runs 14 residues. CDR3: CASSRGTGIHEQFF. The CDR3 DNA is TGTGCCAGTAGCCGCGGGACAGGGATCCATGAGCAGTTCTTC.

This chain uses TRBV4-2 with TRBJ2-1; 8 positions agree with TRBD2. There are 18 residues in the CDR3. The germline V gene encodes CDR1 LGHNA and CDR2 YNFKEQ. Losses at the gene ends were 1 base for V and 2 bases for J; bases not matched to a gene: 10. The DNA of the CDR3 is TGTGCCAGCAGCCAAGTATCCGGGGGGGCGGTTCCCTACAATGAGCAGTTCTTC. Translated, it gives CASSQVSGGAVPYNEQFF.

The genes are TRBV24-1 and TRBJ1-4, with 8 bases lining up with TRBD1. The germline gives CDR1 KGHDR, CDR2 SFDVKD. V gave up 4 bases and J gave up 0 bases; unmatched junction bases: 9. This CDR3 has 18 residues. The CDR3 DNA is TGTGCCACCAGTGACAGCGGCCAGGGGGCACCAACTAATGAAAAACTGTTTTTT. Translation gives CATSDSGQGAPTNEKLFF.

The chain joins TRBV6-5 to TRBJ2-2; D ambiguous. The CDR3 has 12 residues. V dropped 8 bases and J dropped 6 bases, with 10 bases sitting between them. Germline CDR1 and CDR2: MNHEY and SVGAGI. CDR3 sequence: CASHRRSGELFF. The DNA of the CDR3 is TGTGCCAGCCATCGCCGGTCCGGGGAGCTGTTTTTT.

CDR3 sequence reads: CASSPRERATNTEAFF. The CDR3 bases are TGTGCCAGCAGCCCACGAGAGAGGGCGACGAACACTGAAGCTTTCTTT. V is TRBV5-4 and J is TRBJ1-1; D is uncertain. CDR1 is SGHNT and CDR2 is YYREEE in the germline V gene (reference sequence). The CDR3 length is 16 residues. Deletions cut 4 bases from V and 1 base from J, with 17 bases between.

The rearrangement links TRBV25-1 to TRBJ1-1, with TRBD1 matching 7 bases. V shed 3 bases and J 0 bases; nucleotides not matched to a gene: 4. Germline V CDR1 and CDR2: MGHDK, SYGVNS. The CDR3 is 15 amino acids. The CDR3 here is CASSERTGLNTEAFF. DNA of the CDR3: TGTGCCAGCAGTGAGAGGACAGGCTTGAACACTGAAGCTTTCTTT. Combining the CDR3 with reference TRBV25-1 and TRBJ1-1 gives the whole variable domain EADIYQTPRYLVIGTGKKITLECSQTMGHDKMYWYQQDPGMELHLIHYSYGVNSTEKGDLSSESTVSRIRTEHFPLTLESARPSHTSQYLCASSERTGLNTEAFFGQGTRLTVV.

The V call is TRBV18, the J call TRBJ2-1, with 12 bases lining up with TRBD1. In germline, CDR1 is KGHSH, CDR2 LQKENI. Trimming took 3 bases from V and 7 from J; bases not matched to a gene: 7. The CDR3 extends over 16 amino acids. The CDR3 nucleotides are TGTGCCAGCTCACCGCCGGGACAGGGGGCGCTTAATGAGCAGTTCTTC. This translates into CASSPPGQGALNEQFF.

The chain couples TRBV3-1 (or the pseudogene TRBV3-2) to TRBJ1-6; weak D call: TRBD1 (5 bases). This CDR3 has 13 amino acids. Germline V lookup: CDR1 LGHDT, CDR2 YNNKEL (reference sequence). V shed 3 bases and J shed 15 bases, with 15 bases lying between them. CDR3 bases: TGTGCCAGCAGCCACCCTCCGGGGGGTCACCTCCACTTT. Protein sequence: CASSHPPGGHLHF.

This sequence joins TRBV6-5 and TRBJ1-2; no reliable D call. The CDR3 extends over 13 amino acids. Germline V gives CDR1 MNHEY, CDR2 SVGAGI. The V and J ends lost 6 bases and 7 bases respectively, with 15 bases between them. The CDR3 reads CASRPAARGGYTF. CDR3 in DNA: TGTGCCAGCAGACCGGCGGCCCGGGGTGGCTACACCTTC.